Listed below are T cell receptor beta chains from one sample, sequenced in a study of memory CD4+ T cells and cytomegalovirus serostatus. The repertoire was sequenced with immunoSEQ multiplex PCR; TCRdb's copy has only in-frame clones and lacks some. The sample holds 45,000 to 65,000 clones, around 82% seen once. The sequenced sample was memory CD4+ T cells from blood. Receptors were obtained from an adult in good health and CMV-seropositive. Both conserved end residues are part of each CDR3. The D gene is left open where the match is weak.

j_call d_call v_call cdr3_aa
TRBJ1-5 TRBD1 TRBV19 CASSFTGASNQPQHF
TRBJ2-4 TRBD2 TRBV7-2 CASSREGLAKNIQYF
TRBJ2-6 NA TRBV18 CASSAQLSGANVLTF
TRBJ2-5 TRBD2 TRBV5-1 CASSPNGAGVRETQYF
TRBJ1-1 NA TRBV28 CASNLNHRTRTEAFF
TRBJ1-5 TRBD1 TRBV5-1 CASSFRYRGGNQPQHF
TRBJ2-1 NA TRBV11-3 CASSQSWGANNEQFF
TRBJ1-2 NA TRBV7-8 CASSLSPFLNYGYTF
TRBJ1-1 TRBD1 TRBV4-2 CASSQERQGARGAFF
TRBJ1-5 NA TRBV7-8 CASSLGGTGLEPQHF
TRBJ2-5 NA TRBV29-1 CSVVSWETQYF
TRBJ2-1 NA TRBV7-6 CASSPDRGIREQFF
TRBJ2-2 NA TRBV7-2 CASSFGPGELFF
TRBJ1-2 TRBD1 TRBV18 CASSPSDRDGYTF
TRBJ1-2 NA TRBV7-3 CASSLSGSYGYTF
TRBJ1-6 NA TRBV7-2 CASSPGTVNSPLHF
TRBJ2-3 NA TRBV18 CASSPQGPDTQYF
TRBJ1-3 NA TRBV7-8 CASSSTGNTIYF
TRBJ2-5 TRBD1 TRBV30 CAQEVWGQGQETQYF
TRBJ1-5 NA TRBV19 CASGRQLNQPQHF
TRBJ1-5 TRBD1 TRBV28 CASSSAGTDDQPQHF
TRBJ1-1 NA TRBV12-5 CASGLGEDTEAFF
TRBJ1-2 NA TRBV18 CASSPNPGYGYTF
TRBJ1-2 TRBD1 TRBV5-1 CASSEQGGFGYTF
TRBJ1-1 NA TRBV7-6 CASSRFQGDTEAFF
TRBJ2-5 TRBD2 TRBV5-1 CASSPEVAGVKTQYF
TRBJ1-5 NA TRBV9 CASSVWGWQPQHF
TRBJ2-1 NA TRBV28 CASSPDRHEQFF
TRBJ1-1 NA TRBV5-1 CASSLAFGGRGTEAFF
TRBJ2-2 TRBD1 TRBV7-3 CASSSQGANGELFF
TRBJ2-1 TRBD1 TRBV7-2 CASSLLRTGGNEQFF
TRBJ2-7 TRBD2 TRBV11-2 CASSSVGGSGTHEQYF
TRBJ1-3 NA TRBV18 CASSPPGRNTIYF